These T cell receptor beta chains were read from a single sample in a study of tumor-infiltrating lymphocytes in primary liver carcinoma. TCRdb independently ran MiXCR on the multiplex PCR reads; one entry per CDR3 protein. The table has 100,000 or so distinct CDR3 sequences, 69% seen once. The sample consisted of liver tumor tissue from sampling region 5. The receptors stem from a woman in her fifties or sixties with primary liver carcinoma and hepatitis B virus infection. Both conserved end residues are part of each CDR3. D genes are given only for firm matches. The size of a clone is reported for some rows only, either as once, few or many, or as a class for expanded clones.

NA	NA	TRBV29-1	TRBJ1-1	CIVEDLGVKRGAFF	TGCATTGTTGAAGATCTTGGGGTGAAGAGAGGAGCTTTCTTT
TRBD1	many	TRBV28	TRBJ2-1	CASSLSGQGSYNEQFF	TGTGCCAGCAGTTTATCTGGACAGGGCTCCTACAATGAGCAGTTCTTC
NA	NA	TRBV11-2	TRBJ2-1	CASSLEPGRKQFF	TGTGCCAGCAGCTTAGAACCGGGAAGAAAGCAGTTCTTC
TRBD2	NA	TRBV6-5	TRBJ2-3	CASRSTSGSYLRTDTQYF	TGTGCCAGCAGGTCGACTAGCGGGAGTTATTTGAGGACAGATACGCAGTATTTT
TRBD1	NA	TRBV4-1	TRBJ1-1	CASSQEGAQNREALF	TGTGCCAGCAGCCAAGAGGGGGCACAGAACAGAGAAGCTCTCTTT
TRBD1	NA	TRBV7-9	TRBJ2-7	CASSLARDRDERYF	TGTGCCAGCAGCTTAGCGCGGGACAGGGACGAGAGGTACTTC
NA	NA	TRBV29-1	TRBJ1-5	CSVVVQGTDNQPQHF	TGTAGCGTTGTTGTCCAGGGGACGGACAATCAGCCCCAGCATTTT
NA	NA	TRBV4-2	TRBJ2-2	CASSLATSSHQGGELFF	TGTGCCAGCAGCCTAGCCACTAGCTCCCATCAGGGCGGGGAGCTGTTTTTT
NA	many	TRBV12-3/TRBV12-4	TRBJ2-1	CASRLKQFEQFF	TGTGCCAGCCGATTAAAGCAGTTTGAGCAGTTCTTC
NA	NA	TRBV11-2	TRBJ1-6	CAGSFVMNPLLHF	TGTGCCGGCAGCTTTGTAATGAATCCACTCCTCCACTTT
NA	NA	TRBV11-1	TRBJ2-2	CASKSSLDTGELFF	TGTGCCAGTAAATCGAGCCTTGACACCGGGGAGCTGTTTTTT
NA	once	TRBV7-9	TRBJ2-1	CASRLVTADNEQFF	TGTGCCAGCAGGTTAGTTACGGCCGACAATGAGCAGTTCTTC
NA	many	TRBV7-8	TRBJ2-7	CASSFAGPYEQYF	TGTGCCAGCAGCTTTGCAGGGCCCTACGAGCAGTACTTC
NA	once	TRBV7-8	TRBJ1-6	CVSSLVSNNSPLHF	TGTGTCAGCAGCTTAGTGTCCAATAATTCACCACTCCACTTT
NA	many	TRBV4-2	TRBJ2-3	CASSQDRAGGDTQYF	TGTGCCAGCAGCCAAGATAGAGCGGGTGGAGATACGCAGTATTTT
NA	NA	TRBV6-2/TRBV6-3	TRBJ1-3	CASSYVGRGNTIYF	TGTGCCAGCAGTTACGTGGGGCGAGGAAACACCATATATTTT
NA	once	TRBV28	TRBJ1-1	CASSHPTLGQFEAFF	TGTGCCAGCAGTCACCCAACTCTCGGACAGTTCGAAGCTTTCTTT
NA	NA	TRBV6-5	TRBJ2-6	CASSSRTAGANVLAF	TGTGCCAGCAGTTCTCGGACTGCTGGGGCCAACGTCCTGGCTTTC
NA	once	TRBV4-2	TRBJ2-6	CAISQEPNSGANVLTF	TGTGCCATCAGCCAAGAACCCAACTCTGGGGCCAACGTCCTGACCTTC
NA	NA	TRBV28	TRBJ2-2	CASTLAGSSTGELFF	TGTGCCAGTACTTTAGCAGGGTCGAGCACCGGGGAGCTGTTTTTT
NA	few	TRBV28	TRBJ2-7	CASSRIGSGAYEQYF	TGTGCCAGCAGTCGAATCGGTAGCGGCGCATACGAGCAGTACTTC
NA	NA	TRBV6-1	TRBJ1-6	CASTRGADNSPLHF	TGTGCCAGCACCCGGGGGGCGGATAATTCACCCCTCCATTTT
TRBD2	NA	TRBV25-1	TRBJ2-1	CASNEREYNEQFF	TGTGCCAGCAATGAGCGGGAGTATAATGAGCAGTTCTTC
TRBD2	NA	TRBV14	TRBJ2-7	CASSRKSSLAGNEQYF	TGTGCCAGCAGCCGAAAGTCCAGCCTAGCGGGAAACGAGCAGTACTTC
TRBD2	NA	TRBV11-1	TRBJ2-4	CASNFPATSGTKNIQYF	TGTGCCAGCAACTTTCCTGCGACTAGCGGGACCAAAAACATTCAGTACTTC
TRBD1	NA	TRBV28	TRBJ1-2	CARSFPVGRGTLTNYGYTF	TGTGCCCGCAGTTTCCCCGTCGGCAGGGGGACCCTCACTAACTATGGCTACACCTTC
NA	NA	TRBV7-9	TRBJ2-3	CASSLPGADMQYF	TGTGCCAGCAGCTTACCGGGAGCAGATATGCAGTATTTT
NA	many	TRBV13	TRBJ2-4	CASSLEGQKNIQYF	TGTGCCAGCAGCTTAGAGGGCCAGAAAAACATTCAGTACTTC
NA	few	TRBV2	TRBJ2-2	CASSFNSPGELFF	TGTGCCAGCAGTTTTAACTCCCCCGGGGAGCTGTTTTTT
NA	many	TRBV12-3/TRBV12-4	TRBJ2-7	CASSLLRDYEQYF	TGTGCCAGCAGTTTACTCCGGGACTACGAGCAGTACTTC
TRBD1	NA	TRBV5-1	TRBJ1-4	CANSAGQGETNEKLFF	TGCGCCAACAGCGCTGGACAGGGAGAAACTAATGAAAAACTGTTTTTT
NA	NA	TRBV4-1	TRBJ1-2	CTSSQLRLVLVVGSYTF	TGCACCAGCAGCCAGTTGCGGTTGGTCCTAGTCGTGGGGAGCTACACGTTC
NA	NA	TRBV6-1	TRBJ1-1	CASSFGGLAFF	TGTGCCAGTAGTTTCGGGGGTCTCGCTTTCTTT
NA	NA	TRBV11-2	TRBJ2-7	CASNQLRSSHGEQYF	TGTGCCAGCAACCAATTGAGGTCTTCACACGGCGAGCAGTACTTC
TRBD1	many	TRBV6-6	TRBJ2-5	CASSTKTGGLETQYF	TGTGCCAGCAGTACAAAAACAGGGGGTCTAGAGACCCAGTACTTC
NA	NA	TRBV28	TRBJ2-3	CASSLEGPGVDTQYF	TGTGCCAGCAGTTTAGAAGGGCCAGGGGTCGATACGCAGTATTTT
TRBD1	once	TRBV2	TRBJ1-1	CANSEGADRVRMNTEAFF	TGTGCCAACAGTGAGGGGGCGGACAGGGTGAGAATGAACACTGAAGCTTTCTTT
NA	NA	TRBV14	TRBJ2-7	CASGQELSFYEQYF	TGTGCCAGCGGCCAGGAGCTTAGCTTCTACGAGCAGTACTTC
TRBD2	many	TRBV28	TRBJ2-4	CASSLPTSMGNIQYF	TGTGCCAGCAGTCTCCCGACTAGCATGGGAAACATTCAGTACTTC
NA	many	TRBV4-2	TRBJ1-2	CASSKGDSRGSSNYGYTF	TGTGCCAGCAGCAAAGGGGATTCTAGGGGCTCATCTAACTATGGCTACACCTTC
NA	NA	TRBV11-1	TRBJ1-6	CASSRILVSPLHF	TGTGCCAGCAGCCGGATACTGGTTTCACCCCTCCACTTT
NA	NA	TRBV11-1	TRBJ2-3	CTSSLRQRAGESHF	TGTACTAGCAGCTTAAGGCAACGTGCAGGAGAGTCTCACTTT
TRBD1	NA	TRBV7-9	TRBJ2-7	CASGLGQEPYEQYF	TGTGCCAGCGGCCTTGGACAGGAGCCCTACGAGCAGTACTTC
NA	NA	TRBV11-3	TRBJ2-5	CISSPAGLRETQYF	TGTATCAGCAGCCCGGCAGGGTTGCGGGAGACCCAGTACTTC
NA	NA	TRBV11-2	TRBJ2-7	CASGAGSYDQYF	TGTGCCAGCGGCGCAGGTTCCTACGATCAGTACTTC
NA	NA	TRBV11-2	TRBJ1-2	CASSPVSGKSNYGYTF	TGTGCCAGCAGCCCAGTCTCGGGGAAGTCTAACTATGGCTACACCTTC
TRBD2	NA	TRBV5-8	TRBJ2-7	CARSSGLAGDPSYEQYF	TGTGCCAGGAGCTCTGGACTAGCGGGAGATCCTTCCTACGAGCAGTACTTC
TRBD2	once	TRBV11-2	TRBJ2-1	CASSAGLARDYMTDEQFF	TGTGCCAGCAGCGCGGGGCTCGCAAGGGACTATATGACCGATGAGCAGTTCTTC
TRBD1	NA	TRBV11-2	TRBJ2-3	CASSLAGQANTDTWYF	TGTGCCAGCAGCTTAGCCGGACAGGCGAACACAGATACGTGGTATTTT
NA	many	TRBV13	TRBJ2-1	CASSLGRANEQFF	TGTGCCAGCAGCTTAGGCAGGGCCAATGAGCAGTTCTTC
NA	NA	TRBV6-6	TRBJ2-5	CASSGRVGKETRYF	TGTGCCAGCAGCGGTAGAGTGGGAAAAGAGACCCGGTACTTC
NA	NA	TRBV5-4	TRBJ1-1	CASSLRQRRNTEAFF	TGTGCCAGCAGCTTGCGTCAGAGGAGGAACACTGAAGCTTTCTTT
TRBD2	few	TRBV28	TRBJ2-7	CASTLRGVRYEQYF	TGTGCCAGCACCCTGCGGGGGGTTCGCTACGAGCAGTACTTC
NA	NA	TRBV20-1	TRBJ1-1	CSARLNRAYEAFF	TGCAGTGCTAGGCTTAACAGGGCCTATGAAGCTTTCTTT
TRBD1	NA	TRBV20-1	TRBJ2-7	CSARGYARDRVGNEQYF	TGCAGTGCTAGGGGATATGCCCGGGACAGGGTCGGGAACGAGCAGTACTTC
TRBD2	many	TRBV28	TRBJ2-7	CASRSQGSASGRRPYEQYF	TGTGCCAGCAGGTCTCAGGGGTCGGCTAGCGGGAGGCGCCCCTACGAGCAGTACTTC